This T cell receptor (beta chain) was sequenced in a study of regulatory T cells in long-lasting Graves disease. Study background: Prior antithyroid drug treatment in newly diagnosed Graves' patients lasted under 3 months. The study, taken as a whole, reports: Persistent Graves' patients showed less TCR diversity than newly diagnosed ones.

The CDR3 is made up of 15 amino acids. Germline assignment: CDR1 SGHTA and CDR2 FQGTGA. V lost 5 bases, J lost 7 bases, and 6 bases stayed unmatched. A remark on this clonotype: Its matching antigen is unknown.

Arm-PCR of CDR3 regions and iRepertoire HTBI primers were the basis on which TCR beta libraries were built. One entry per CDR3 protein, called by TCRdb with MiXCR from the multiplex PCR reads. The table shows 450,000 to 650,000 distinct CDR3 sequences, with about 16% occurring only once. Stated time point: newly diagnosed GD, antithyroid drugs for less than 3 months. PBMCs were the source of the RNA used for TCR sequencing. Diagnosing Graves' disease relied on the American Thyroid Association guidelines. These same data were also listed under a study on T cells in Graves' hyperthyroidism and ophthalmopathy. That report notes: Newly diagnosed hyperthyroidism patients aged 18 to 65 years had disease lasting under 2 months.

V and J are TRBV7-3 and TRBJ1-6, with TRBD1 matching over 9 bases. Sequences were derived from peripheral blood mononuclear cells (PBMCs), sampled at new diagnosis, from a patient treated with antithyroid drugs. This receptor was obtained from a middle-aged woman with Graves disease. CDR3 sequence reads: CASSVLGTGNSPLHF. As DNA, the CDR3 is TGTGCCAGCAGCGTACTTGGGACAGGGAATTCACCCCTCCACTTT.